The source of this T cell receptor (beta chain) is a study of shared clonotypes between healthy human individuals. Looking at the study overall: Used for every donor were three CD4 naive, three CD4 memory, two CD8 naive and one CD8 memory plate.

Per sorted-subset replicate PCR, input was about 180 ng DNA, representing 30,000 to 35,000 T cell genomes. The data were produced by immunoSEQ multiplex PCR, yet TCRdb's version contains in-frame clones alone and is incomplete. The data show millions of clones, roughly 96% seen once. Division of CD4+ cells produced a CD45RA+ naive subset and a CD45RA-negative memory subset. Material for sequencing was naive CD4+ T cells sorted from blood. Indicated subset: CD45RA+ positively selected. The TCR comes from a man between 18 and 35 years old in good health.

The CDR3 is CATSRDRWTSDSTDTQYF. As DNA, the CDR3 is TGTGCCACCAGCAGAGATAGGTGGACTAGCGATAGCACAGATACGCAGTATTTT. The chain joins TRBV15 to TRBJ2-3, with TRBD2 matching over 9 bases. This CDR3 spans 18 amino acids. The V and J ends lost 0 bases and 0 bases, in that order; junction bases with no gene match: 7. Per the germline V gene, CDR1 is LNHNV and CDR2 is YYDKDF (reference sequence).